Below are 10 T cell receptor beta chains sequenced from a single sample in a study of T cell repertoires in cytomegalovirus infection. In TCRdb, the reads were re-called with MiXCR into one record per CDR3 protein. The repertoire holds some 220,000 distinct CDR3 sequences, with approximately 6.7% as singletons. The sample comprised PBMCs. The receptors originated from a human donor in good health (CMV status not recorded). Some clones in this sample may be carry-over from other donors' samples.

This clonotype appeared many times. A read error may account for a junction end that differs from germline. This chain connects TRBV12-3 or TRBV12-4 to TRBJ1-4; the D gene is possibly TRBD1 (5 bases). The CDR3 is made up of 12 amino acids. DNA of the CDR3: TGTGCCAGCAGTTTATCCGGGACCTCTGCAGATTTT. This codes for CASSLSGTSADF.

At least ten counts were recorded for this clonotype. The V call is TRBV7-2, the J call TRBJ2-2; D is possibly TRBD1 or TRBD2 (5 bases each). Trimming shortened V by 6 bases and J by 6 bases, and 17 bases separated the two germline ends. The CDR3 is made up of 15 amino acids. Per the germline V gene, CDR1 is SGHTA and CDR2 is FQGNSA. CDR3 loop: CASRGEREWSGELFF. The CDR3 region has the DNA TGTGCCAGCAGGGGGGAGAGGGAGTGGTCCGGGGAGCTGTTTTTT.

This clonotype showed up many times. V and J are TRBV20-1 and TRBJ1-2, with D unresolved. This CDR3 contains 14 residues. Germline V lookup: CDR1 DFQATT, CDR2 SNEGSKA (reference sequence). V dropped 5 bases and J dropped 0 bases, with 13 bases sitting between them. CDR3: CSAPRELTNYGYTF. The CDR3 nucleotides are TGCAGTGCTCCGCGGGAGCTTACTAACTATGGCTACACCTTC.

This clonotype was picked up a small number of times. The chain joins TRBV2 to TRBJ1-1; D gene ambiguous. Between the trimmed V and J ends, which lost 7 bases and 7 bases, there was a span of 10 bases. Germline V gives CDR1 SNHLY, CDR2 FYNNEI. The CDR3 runs to 11 residues. The CDR3 loop is CASIWQSEAFF. DNA for the CDR3: TGTGCCAGCATTTGGCAGAGTGAAGCTTTCTTT.

This clonotype was counted ten times or more. V gene TRBV29-1 combines with J gene TRBJ1-2; D not certain. CDR3 size: 14 residues. Per the germline V gene, CDR1 is SQVTM and CDR2 is ANQGSEA. V lost 3 bases and J 4 bases, leaving 15 bases between the germline ends. CDR3 loop: CSVDLEGEGYGYTF. The CDR3 DNA reads TGCAGCGTTGACTTAGAGGGCGAAGGCTATGGCTACACCTTC.

This clonotype showed up just a few times. The chain is built from TRBV28 and TRBJ1-4; no clear D gene. V lost 3 bases to trimming and J lost 6 bases, with 8 bases between them. Germline V gene lookup returns CDR1 MDHEN and CDR2 SYDVKM. The CDR3 length is 13 residues. The CDR3 region has the DNA TGTGCCAGCAGTTTCGTATACGATGAAAAACTGTTTTTT. Amino acids: CASSFVYDEKLFF.

This clonotype was counted ten times or more. The gene calls are TRBV6-2 or TRBV6-3 and TRBJ1-1, with D maybe TRBD1 (5 bases). Germline assignment: CDR1 MNHEY and CDR2 SVGEGT. This CDR3 is built from 17 residues. V was shortened by 2 bases and J by 0 bases, with 16 bases between the two germline ends. CDR3 in amino acids: CASSYPRAETMNTEAFF. DNA for the CDR3: TGTGCCAGCAGTTACCCCAGGGCAGAGACTATGAACACTGAAGCTTTCTTT.

At least ten counts were recorded for this clonotype. No DNA is shown, since the ends of the CDR3 on it are uncertain; the CDR3 is the one TCRdb lists. CDR3 sequence reads: CAISTSGSGTDTQYF. The V and J genes are TRBV10-3 and TRBJ2-3; the DNA was not compared with TRBD1, the D call given in the table. Germline V gene data show CDR1 as ENHRY and CDR2 as SYGVKD. Termini included, the CDR3 measures 15 amino acids.

The chain has TRBV6-2 or TRBV6-3 and TRBJ2-7, with D perhaps matching TRBD1 (6 bases). The CDR3 is 16 residues long. V lost 2 bases, J lost 0 bases, and 14 bases lay in between. CDR1 is MNHEY, CDR2 SVGEGT, per germline. The CDR3 nucleotides are TGTGCCAGCAGTTACGATGGGGGCCGCTACTCCTACGAGCAGTACTTC. Its translation is CASSYDGGRYSYEQYF.

This clonotype was seen ten or more times. The chain employs TRBV7-3 and TRBJ2-3, with 7 bases lining up with TRBD2. V lost 8 bases to trimming and J lost 3 bases; unmatched junction nucleotides: 11. Germline V gene data show CDR1 as SGHTA and CDR2 as FQGTGA. The CDR3 consists of 15 residues. Here the CDR3 DNA reads TGTGCCAGCTCCTCTTCTGGGGGGGGAACAGATACGCAGTATTTT. Protein sequence: CASSSSGGGTDTQYF.